Below, one TCR beta chain is given with its context. Authors' methods: Using reference gene primer amplification, nucleated cell counts were estimated. Clones were sequenced by immunoSEQ multiplex PCR, and TCRdb holds only the in-frame ones, with some missing. That table is the source of V, J and clone size, and D and trimming were worked out from the DNA. The profile covers roughly 86,000 clones, with about 88% appearing a single time and 5.1% taken by the ten largest. The sample comes from a study of blood T cell repertoires in COVID-19. The CDR3 sequence is 15 residues long. Germline V gene sequence: CDR1 LNHNV, CDR2 YYDKDF (reference sequence). After removal of 5 bases from V and 4 bases from J, the junction contained 10 bases not matched to a gene.

The sequenced material came from peripheral blood. The sequence was collected from a man between 35 and 55 years old with acute or convalescent COVID-19. The chain joins TRBV15 to TRBJ1-1; 7 bases line up with TRBD1. As DNA, the CDR3 is TGTGCCACCAGCCGCCCCGGGACAGCGGGCACTGAAGCTTTCTTT. As protein: CATSRPGTAGTEAFF.